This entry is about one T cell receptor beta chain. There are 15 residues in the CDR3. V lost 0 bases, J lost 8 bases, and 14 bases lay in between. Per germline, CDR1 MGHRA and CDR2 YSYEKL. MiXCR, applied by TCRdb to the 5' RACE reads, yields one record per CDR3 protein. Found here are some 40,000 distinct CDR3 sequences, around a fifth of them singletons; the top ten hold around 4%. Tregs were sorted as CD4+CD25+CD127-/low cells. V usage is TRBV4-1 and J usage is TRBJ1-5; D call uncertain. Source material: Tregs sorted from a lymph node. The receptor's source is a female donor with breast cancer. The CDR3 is CASSQEVGIIEPQHF. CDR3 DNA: TGCGCCAGCAGCCAAGAAGTAGGGATAATCGAGCCCCAGCATTTT.